A selection of T cell receptor beta chains follows, all from one sample in a study of tumor and adjacent non-tumor tissue in lung cancer. Using its own MiXCR run on the multiplex PCR reads, TCRdb lists one record per CDR3 protein. Of approximately 90,000 distinct CDR3 sequences listed, around 64% are singletons. Sequencing was carried out using lung tumor tissue. The receptor set was obtained from a man in his fifties or sixties with non-small cell lung cancer. CDR3s include the opening cysteine and the closing phenylalanine or tryptophan. A D gene is named only where the DNA matches it firmly. For some rows the clone size is stated as once, few or many, or as a class when expanded; others skip it.

TGTGCCAGAAGTTTGGAGGGGGGAGATGAGCAGTTCTTC	CARSLEGGDEQFF	TRBV12-3/TRBV12-4	TRBJ2-1	NA	NA
TGTGCCAGTGTTAACGGGGGCGGAGACACTGAAGCTTTCTTT	CASVNGGGDTEAFF	TRBV6-1	TRBJ1-1	NA	NA
TGTGCCAGCAGTTCCACTAGCGGGACCAATGAACGGCTCTTC	CASSSTSGTNERLF	TRBV6-2/TRBV6-3	TRBJ2-1	TRBD2	NA
TGTGACACCAGTGATTTAGCGAGAGGGATTACCGGGGAGCTGTTTTTT	CDTSDLARGITGELFF	TRBV24-1	TRBJ2-2	NA	NA
TGCAGCGTACCAAGGGATGAGGGGTGGATGGGCGACGGAGAGCAGTTTTTT	CSVPRDEGWMGDGEQFF	TRBV29-1	TRBJ2-2	NA	NA
TGTTCCAGCAGCTTGACACCCTCTGGAACCACCATATATTTT	CSSSLTPSGTTIYF	TRBV11-2	TRBJ1-3	NA	NA
TGTGCCGGCAGCTTAAACAGGGGGAACACAGAAGCTTTCTTT	CAGSLNRGNTEAFF	TRBV11-1	TRBJ1-1	TRBD1	NA
TGTGCCAGCGCCCCCCGACTAGTTAATGAGCAGTTCTTC	CASAPRLVNEQFF	TRBV12-3/TRBV12-4	TRBJ2-1	NA	once
TGTGCCAGCAGTATCATTAGGACTAGCGGTACCGGGGAGCTGTTTTTT	CASSIIRTSGTGELFF	TRBV12-3/TRBV12-4	TRBJ2-2	TRBD2	many
TGTACCAGCAGTTACCTCCTCGGTGGGAGCTCCTACAATGAGCGGTTCTTC	CTSSYLLGGSSYNERFF	TRBV6-2/TRBV6-3	TRBJ2-1	NA	NA
TGTGCCAGCAACTCCAACTTAAACAATGATCTGTTCTTC	CASNSNLNNDLFF	TRBV14	TRBJ2-1	NA	NA
TGTGCCAGCAGCTTGGGTGCTAACGGGAGTGGCGCAGATACGCAGTATTTT	CASSLGANGSGADTQYF	TRBV5-4	TRBJ2-3	NA	NA
TGTGCAAGCAGTTCCGAGCTTGGTCCCTACGAGCAGTACTTC	CASSSELGPYEQYF	TRBV4-2	TRBJ2-7	NA	NA
TGTGCCAGCAGGGGGGGGGCGGGAGTACCCTACAATGAGCAGTTCTTC	CASRGGAGVPYNEQFF	TRBV6-2/TRBV6-3	TRBJ2-1	NA	many
TGCAGCGTTGAATCGCCCCGCTCCTGCAATGAGCAGTTCTTC	CSVESPRSCNEQFF	TRBV29-1	TRBJ2-1	NA	NA
TGTGCCAGCAGCTTGCTTGGGGCCACTGGGGCCAACGTCCTGACTTTC	CASSLLGATGANVLTF	TRBV5-6	TRBJ2-6	NA	many
TGCAGCGTTGGGACAGGGGGCTACAATGAGCAGTTCTTC	CSVGTGGYNEQFF	TRBV29-1	TRBJ2-1	TRBD1	medium-sized
TGCAGCGCCCAAAAGGGGATTAGCGCCGGTGAGCTGTTTTTT	CSAQKGISAGELFF	TRBV29-1	TRBJ2-2	NA	NA